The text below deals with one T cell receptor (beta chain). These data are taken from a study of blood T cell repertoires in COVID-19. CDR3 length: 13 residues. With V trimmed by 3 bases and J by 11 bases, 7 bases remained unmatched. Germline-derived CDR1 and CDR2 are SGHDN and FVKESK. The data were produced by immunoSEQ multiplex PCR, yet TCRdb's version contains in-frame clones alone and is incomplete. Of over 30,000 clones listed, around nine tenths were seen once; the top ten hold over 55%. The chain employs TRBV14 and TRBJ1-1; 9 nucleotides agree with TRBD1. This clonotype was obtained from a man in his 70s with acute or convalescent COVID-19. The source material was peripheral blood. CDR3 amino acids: CASSQGQGIKAFF. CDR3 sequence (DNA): TGTGCCAGCAGCCAGGGACAGGGAATTAAGGCTTTCTTT.